This TCR beta chain comes out of a study of shared clonotypes between healthy human individuals. Overall study findings and caveats: Even with large depth, rarefaction showed that sorted-subset sequencing was incomplete. Represented genetic and exposure-history diversity was restricted by having few donors.

As for this clone: Its antigen is still unknown.

This CDR3 spans 16 amino acids. Unmatched junction bases numbered 5, after V lost 3 bases and J lost 4 bases. Germline loops: CDR1 SEHNR, CDR2 FQNEAQ (reference sequence). Assay execution took place at the deep level. The assay was immunoSEQ multiplex PCR, and TCRdb's table has in-frame clones only and misses some. Of around 1 million clones listed, around three quarters are singletons. This sequence originates from a man between 18 and 35 years old in good health. The chain joins TRBV7-9 to TRBJ2-3; TRBD2 matches 12 bases. Sequenced: memory CD4+ T cells sorted from blood. The sample's subset: CD45RA-negative fraction. The CDR3 DNA reads TGTGCCAGCAGCTTTCAGACTAGCGGGGGCGCAGATACGCAGTATTTT. It encodes CASSFQTSGGADTQYF. Supplemented by reference TRBV7-9 and TRBJ2-3, the full variable domain reads DTGVSQNPRHKITKRGQNVTFRCDPISEHNRLYWYRQTLGQGPEFLTYFQNEAQLEKSRLLSDRFSAERPKGSFSTLEIQRTEQGDSAMYLCASSFQTSGGADTQYFGPGTRLTVL.